This T cell receptor beta chain is from a study of blood T cell repertoires in COVID-19. Study overall: Whether acute or convalescent, the COVID-19 samples came from the United States, Italy and Spain. T cells, B-cell-depleted T cells, or PBMCs supplied cDNA or gDNA.

In the original analysis: Reference gene primer amplification yielded estimated nucleated cell counts. Measured with immunoSEQ multiplex PCR; TCRdb has only the in-frame clones, and not every one. Clone size and the V and J calls come from that table; the DNA yielded D and trimming. Of about 200,000 clones listed, approximately 80% are singletons. Sequenced sample: peripheral blood. The clonotype comes from a man in his forties with acute or convalescent COVID-19.

DNA of the CDR3: TGTGCCAGCAGCTTAGATGGCCGAGGAAACACCATATATTTT. Protein sequence: CASSLDGRGNTIYF. This sequence joins TRBV7-2 and TRBJ1-3, with D hard to call. The germline gives CDR1 SGHTA, CDR2 FQGNSA. This CDR3 has 14 amino acids. Trimming removed 1 base at V and 4 bases at J, with 8 bases between.